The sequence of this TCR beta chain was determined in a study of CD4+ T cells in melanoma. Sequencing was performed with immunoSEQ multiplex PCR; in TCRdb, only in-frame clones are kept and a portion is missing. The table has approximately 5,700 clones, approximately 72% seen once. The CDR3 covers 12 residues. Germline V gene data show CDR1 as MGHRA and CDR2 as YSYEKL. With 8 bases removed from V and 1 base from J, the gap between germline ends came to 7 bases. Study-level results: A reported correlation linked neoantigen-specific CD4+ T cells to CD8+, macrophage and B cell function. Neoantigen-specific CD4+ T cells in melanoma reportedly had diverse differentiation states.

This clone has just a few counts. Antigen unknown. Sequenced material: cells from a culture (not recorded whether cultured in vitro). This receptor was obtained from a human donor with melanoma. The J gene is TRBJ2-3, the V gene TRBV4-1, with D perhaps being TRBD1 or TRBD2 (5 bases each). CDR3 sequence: CASEGRTDTQYF. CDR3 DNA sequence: TGCGCCAGCGAGGGACGCACAGATACGCAGTATTTT.